What follows is one T cell receptor beta chain and its context. The antigen is unknown. Expressed TCRB transcripts were sequenced because the entire RNA isolate underwent reverse transcription. Measured with immunoSEQ multiplex PCR; TCRdb has only the in-frame clones, and not every one. The sample records around 150,000 clones, about 9.4% being singletons. CDR3 size: 16 residues. After removal of 5 bases from V and 0 bases from J, the junction contained 7 bases not matched to a gene. Germline values: CDR1 SEHNR, CDR2 FQNEAQ (reference sequence). These data are taken from a study of beta chain features in type 1 diabetes. Looking at the study overall: Cells sorted and examined across all samples totaled more than 95,000,000.

Central memory, naive, regulatory and stem cell-like memory CD4+ cells were sorted by CD45RO/CCR7/CD25/CD127/CD95/CD27. Study-wide findings and caveats: VDJ junctions sequenced from type 1 diabetes patients showed fewer insertions and more deletions. Among patients, naive, central memory and Treg TCRB repertoires appeared more similar than among healthy donors. Shorter TCRB CDR3s, moderately but significantly so, were found in Type 1 diabetes patients in all four CD4+ subsets.

The sequence came from a man aged 30 to 45 with type 1 diabetes. This sequence joins TRBV7-9 and TRBJ1-3; TRBD1 matches at 7 bases. The sample was central memory CD4+ T cells from blood. The CDR3 region has the DNA TGTGCCAGCAGCGGACAGGCTACTGACTCTGGAAACACCATATATTTT. It codes for CASSGQATDSGNTIYF.